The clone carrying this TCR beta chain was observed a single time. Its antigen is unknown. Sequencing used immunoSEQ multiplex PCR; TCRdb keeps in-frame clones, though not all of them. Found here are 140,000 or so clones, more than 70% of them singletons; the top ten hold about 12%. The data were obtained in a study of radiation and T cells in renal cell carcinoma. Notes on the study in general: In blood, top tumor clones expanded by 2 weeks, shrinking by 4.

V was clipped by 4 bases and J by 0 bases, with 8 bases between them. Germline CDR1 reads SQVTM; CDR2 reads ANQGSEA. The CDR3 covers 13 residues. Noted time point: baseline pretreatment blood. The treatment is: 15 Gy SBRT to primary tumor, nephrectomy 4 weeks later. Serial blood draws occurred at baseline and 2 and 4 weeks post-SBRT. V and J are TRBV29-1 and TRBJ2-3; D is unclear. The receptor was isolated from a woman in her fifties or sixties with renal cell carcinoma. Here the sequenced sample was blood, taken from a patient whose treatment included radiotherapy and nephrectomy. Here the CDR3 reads CSVGKTSTDTQYF. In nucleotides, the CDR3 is TGCAGCGTTGGAAAGACTAGCACAGATACGCAGTATTTT.